This entry concerns a single T cell receptor (beta chain). The antigen is undetermined. Once obtained from cultured CD4+ T cells, the DNA was sequenced using the Oncomine TCR Beta short-read assay. Via MiXCR, TCRdb re-called the PCR reads, giving one row per CDR3 protein. The sample has around 16,000 distinct CDR3 sequences; approximately 52% are singletons. These data are taken from a study of vaccination and CD4 T cells after COVID-19. Regarding treatment: roughly 11-day PBMC culture with coronavirus spike peptide pools or control peptides (ViraFEST assay). PCR positivity was dated March to December 2020, before US Alpha, Beta and Delta variants. Having spent nine to eleven days in culture, CD4+ T cells were then isolated by negative selection. With 2 bases removed from V and 5 bases from J, the gap between germline ends came to 8 bases. Per germline, CDR1 MNHEY and CDR2 SMNVEV (reference sequence). CDR3 length: 13 residues.

Sample: CD4+ T cells from blood, cultured in vitro. The source is a human donor who had recovered from COVID-19. The J gene is TRBJ2-3, the V gene TRBV27, with D possibly being TRBD2 (6 bases). The CDR3, as DNA: TGTGCCAGCAGTTTAAGGCGGGGAGATACGCAGTATTTT. This translates into CASSLRRGDTQYF.